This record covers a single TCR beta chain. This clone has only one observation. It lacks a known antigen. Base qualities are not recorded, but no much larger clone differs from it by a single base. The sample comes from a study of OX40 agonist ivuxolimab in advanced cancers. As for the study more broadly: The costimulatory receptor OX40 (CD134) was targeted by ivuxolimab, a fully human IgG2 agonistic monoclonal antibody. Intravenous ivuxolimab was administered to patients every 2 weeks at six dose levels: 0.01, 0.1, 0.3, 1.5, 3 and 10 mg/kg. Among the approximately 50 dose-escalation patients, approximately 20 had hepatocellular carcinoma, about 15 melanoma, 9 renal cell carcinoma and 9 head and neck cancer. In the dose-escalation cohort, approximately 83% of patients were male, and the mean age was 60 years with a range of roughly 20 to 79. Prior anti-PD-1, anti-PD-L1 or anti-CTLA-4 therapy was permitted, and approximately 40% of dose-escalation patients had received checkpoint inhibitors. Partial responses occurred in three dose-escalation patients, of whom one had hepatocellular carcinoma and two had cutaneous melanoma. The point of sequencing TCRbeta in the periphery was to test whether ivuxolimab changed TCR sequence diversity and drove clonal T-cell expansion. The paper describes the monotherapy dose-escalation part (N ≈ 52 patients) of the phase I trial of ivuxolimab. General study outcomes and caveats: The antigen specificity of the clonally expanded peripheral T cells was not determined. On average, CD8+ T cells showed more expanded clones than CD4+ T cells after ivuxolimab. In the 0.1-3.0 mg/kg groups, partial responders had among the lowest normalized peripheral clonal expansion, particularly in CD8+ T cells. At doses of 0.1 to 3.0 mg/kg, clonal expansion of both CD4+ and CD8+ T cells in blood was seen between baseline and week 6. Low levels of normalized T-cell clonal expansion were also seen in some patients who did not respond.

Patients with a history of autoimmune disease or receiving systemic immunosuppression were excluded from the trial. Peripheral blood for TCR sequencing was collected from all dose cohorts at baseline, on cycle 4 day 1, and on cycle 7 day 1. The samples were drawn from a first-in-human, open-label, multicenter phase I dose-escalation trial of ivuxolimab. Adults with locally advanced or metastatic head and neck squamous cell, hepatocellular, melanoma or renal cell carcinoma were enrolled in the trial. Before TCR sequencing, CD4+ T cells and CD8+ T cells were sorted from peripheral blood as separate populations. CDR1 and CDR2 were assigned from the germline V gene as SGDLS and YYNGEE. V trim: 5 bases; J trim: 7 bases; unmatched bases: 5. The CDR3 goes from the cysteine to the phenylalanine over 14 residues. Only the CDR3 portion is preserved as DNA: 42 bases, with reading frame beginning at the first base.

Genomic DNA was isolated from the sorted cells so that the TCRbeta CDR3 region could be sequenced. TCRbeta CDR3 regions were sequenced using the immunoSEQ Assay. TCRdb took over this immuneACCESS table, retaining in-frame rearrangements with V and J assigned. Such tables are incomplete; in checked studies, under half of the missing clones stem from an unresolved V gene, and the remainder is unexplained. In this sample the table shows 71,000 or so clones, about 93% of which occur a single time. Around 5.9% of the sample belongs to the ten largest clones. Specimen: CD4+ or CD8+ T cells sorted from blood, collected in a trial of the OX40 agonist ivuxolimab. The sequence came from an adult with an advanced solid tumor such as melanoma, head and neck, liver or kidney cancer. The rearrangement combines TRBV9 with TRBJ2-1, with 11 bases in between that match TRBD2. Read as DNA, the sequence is TGTGCCAGCAGTGGGACTAGCGGCGCAAATGAGCAGTTCTTC. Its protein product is CASSGTSGANEQFF. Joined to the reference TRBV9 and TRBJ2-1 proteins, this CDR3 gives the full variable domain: DSGVTQTPKHLITATGQRVTLRCSPRSGDLSVYWYQQSLDQGLQFLIQYYNGEERAKGNILERFSAQQFPDLHSELNLSSLELGDSALYFCASSGTSGANEQFFGPGTRLTVL.